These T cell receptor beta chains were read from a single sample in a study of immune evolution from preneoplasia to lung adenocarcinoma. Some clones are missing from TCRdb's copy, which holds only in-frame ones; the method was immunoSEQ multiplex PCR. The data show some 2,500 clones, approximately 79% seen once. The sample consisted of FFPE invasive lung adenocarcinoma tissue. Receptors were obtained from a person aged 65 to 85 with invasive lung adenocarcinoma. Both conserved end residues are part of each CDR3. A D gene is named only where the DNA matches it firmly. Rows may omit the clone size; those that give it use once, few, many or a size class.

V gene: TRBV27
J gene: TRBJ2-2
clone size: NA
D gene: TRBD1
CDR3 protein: CASSLLDRGLAELFF
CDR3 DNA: TGTGCCAGCAGTTTGCTGGACAGGGGGCTCGCGGAGCTGTTTTTT

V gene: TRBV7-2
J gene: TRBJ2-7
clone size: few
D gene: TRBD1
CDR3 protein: CASTTTGQTYEQYF
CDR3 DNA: TGTGCCAGCACCACGACAGGGCAAACCTACGAGCAGTACTTC

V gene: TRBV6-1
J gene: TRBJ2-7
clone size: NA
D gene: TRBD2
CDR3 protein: CASSEALAVNYEQYF
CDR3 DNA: TGTGCCAGCAGTGAAGCCCTAGCGGTGAATTACGAGCAGTACTTC

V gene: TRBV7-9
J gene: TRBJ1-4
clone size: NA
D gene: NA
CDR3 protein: CASSLWGLNEKLFF
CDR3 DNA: TGTGCCAGCAGCTTATGGGGGTTGAATGAAAAACTGTTTTTT

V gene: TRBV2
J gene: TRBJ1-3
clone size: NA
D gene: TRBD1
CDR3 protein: CATSGTGGNTIYF
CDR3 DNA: TGTGCCACCTCAGGGACAGGGGGAAACACCATATATTTT

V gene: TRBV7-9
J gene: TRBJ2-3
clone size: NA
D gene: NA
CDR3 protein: CASSLREGGTDTQYF
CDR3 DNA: TGTGCCAGCAGCTTAAGGGAGGGGGGGACAGATACGCAGTATTTT

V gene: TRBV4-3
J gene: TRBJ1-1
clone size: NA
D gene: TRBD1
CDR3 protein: CASSQQGVNTEAFF
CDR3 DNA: TGCGCCAGCAGCCAACAGGGGGTGAACACTGAAGCTTTCTTT

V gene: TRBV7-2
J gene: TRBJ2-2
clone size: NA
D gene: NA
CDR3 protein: CASSLEGSGELFF
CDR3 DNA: TGTGCCAGCAGCTTAGAAGGGTCCGGGGAGCTGTTTTTT

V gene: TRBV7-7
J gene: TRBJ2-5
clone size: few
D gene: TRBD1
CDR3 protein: CASSRTTGEETQYF
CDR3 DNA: TGTGCTAGCAGCCGAACTACAGGGGAGGAGACCCAGTACTTC

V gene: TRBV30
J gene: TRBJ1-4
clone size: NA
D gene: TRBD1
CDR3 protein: CAWTPRQGGTNEKLFF
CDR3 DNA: TGTGCCTGGACCCCTAGACAGGGGGGAACTAATGAAAAACTGTTTTTT

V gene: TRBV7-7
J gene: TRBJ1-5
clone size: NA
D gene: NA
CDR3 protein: CASTLFDGSNQPQHF
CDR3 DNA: TGTGCTAGCACCCTATTCGACGGTAGCAATCAGCCCCAGCATTTT

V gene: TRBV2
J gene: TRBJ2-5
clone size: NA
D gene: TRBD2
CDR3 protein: CASRGLGEGQETQYF
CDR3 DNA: TGTGCCAGCAGGGGACTGGGGGAGGGCCAAGAGACCCAGTACTTC

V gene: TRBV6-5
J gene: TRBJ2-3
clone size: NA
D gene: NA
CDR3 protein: CASSSAARWTDTQYF
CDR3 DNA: TGTGCCAGCAGCAGCGCAGCTCGGTGGACAGATACGCAGTATTTT

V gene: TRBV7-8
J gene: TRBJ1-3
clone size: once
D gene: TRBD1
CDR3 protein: CASSPDRVSGNTIYF
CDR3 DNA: TGTGCCAGCAGCCCGGACAGGGTCTCTGGAAACACCATATATTTT

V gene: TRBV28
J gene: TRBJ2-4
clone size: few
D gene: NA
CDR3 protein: CASNPTDGQGKNIQYF
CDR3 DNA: TGTGCCAGCAACCCGACCGACGGTCAGGGGAAAAACATTCAGTACTTC

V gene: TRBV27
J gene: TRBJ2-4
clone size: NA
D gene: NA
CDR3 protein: CASSLSSGAKNIQYF
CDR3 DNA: TGTGCCAGCAGTCTAAGCTCGGGAGCCAAAAACATTCAGTACTTC

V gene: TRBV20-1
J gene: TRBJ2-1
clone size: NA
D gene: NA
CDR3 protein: CSAISDNEQFF
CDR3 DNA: TGCAGTGCCATCTCCGACAATGAGCAGTTCTTC

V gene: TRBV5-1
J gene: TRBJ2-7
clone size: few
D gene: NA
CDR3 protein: CASSRRGGDEQYF
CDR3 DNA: TGCGCCAGCAGCCGTCGAGGAGGGGACGAGCAGTACTTC

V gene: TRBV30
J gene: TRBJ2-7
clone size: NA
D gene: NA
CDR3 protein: CAGAQGNYEQYF
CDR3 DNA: TGTGCCGGGGCACAGGGAAATTATGAGCAGTACTTC

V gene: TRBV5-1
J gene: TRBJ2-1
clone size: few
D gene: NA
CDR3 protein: CASSNDASSSYNEQFF
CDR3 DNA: TGCGCCAGCAGCAACGATGCCTCGAGCTCCTACAATGAGCAGTTCTTC

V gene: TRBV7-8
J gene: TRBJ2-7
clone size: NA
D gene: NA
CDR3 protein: CASSFTGNGQYF
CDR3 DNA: TGTGCCAGCAGCTTTACAGGGAACGGGCAGTACTTC

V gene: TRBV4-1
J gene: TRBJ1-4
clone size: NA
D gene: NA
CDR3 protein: CASSQDHPGANEKLFF
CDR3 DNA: TGCGCCAGCAGCCAAGATCACCCAGGGGCAAATGAAAAACTGTTTTTT

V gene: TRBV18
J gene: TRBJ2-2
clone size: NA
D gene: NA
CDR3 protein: CASSPRDATGELFF
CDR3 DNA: TGTGCCAGCTCACCACGAGACGCCACCGGGGAGCTGTTTTTT

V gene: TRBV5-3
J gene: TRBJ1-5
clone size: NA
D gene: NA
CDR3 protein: CARSFWHSSFYQPQHF
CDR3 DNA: TGTGCCAGAAGCTTCTGGCATTCTTCCTTTTATCAGCCCCAGCATTTT

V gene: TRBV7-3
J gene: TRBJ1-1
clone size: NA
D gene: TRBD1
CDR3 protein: CASSQGTGSITEAFF
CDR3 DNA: TGTGCCAGCAGCCAAGGGACAGGGTCGATCACTGAAGCTTTCTTT

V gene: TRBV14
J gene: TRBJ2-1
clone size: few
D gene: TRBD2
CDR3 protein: CASSQVIRGRYEQFF
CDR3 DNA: TGTGCCAGCAGCCAGGTTATACGCGGGAGATATGAGCAGTTCTTC

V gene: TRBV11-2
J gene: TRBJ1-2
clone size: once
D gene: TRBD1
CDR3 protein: CASSTSTGAYSGYTF
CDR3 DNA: TGTGCCAGCAGCACTTCTACAGGGGCGTACAGTGGCTACACCTTC

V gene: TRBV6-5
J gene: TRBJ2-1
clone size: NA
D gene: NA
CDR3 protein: CASRGAATEQFF
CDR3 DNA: TGTGCCAGCAGAGGGGCTGCCACTGAGCAGTTCTTC

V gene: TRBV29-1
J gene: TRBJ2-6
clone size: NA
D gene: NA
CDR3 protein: CSVDTGSGANVLTF
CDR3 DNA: TGCAGCGTTGACACAGGCTCTGGGGCCAACGTCCTGACTTTC

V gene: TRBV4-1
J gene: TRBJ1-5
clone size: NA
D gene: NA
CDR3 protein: CASSQDMALAQPQHF
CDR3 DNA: TGCGCCAGCAGCCAAGATATGGCCTTGGCTCAGCCCCAGCATTTT

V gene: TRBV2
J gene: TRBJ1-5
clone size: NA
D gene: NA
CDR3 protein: CASSVWGTGQPQHF
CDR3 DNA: TGTGCCAGCAGTGTCTGGGGTACAGGTCAGCCCCAGCATTTT

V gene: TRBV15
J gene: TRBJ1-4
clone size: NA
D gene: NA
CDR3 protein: CATSRVAATNEKLFF
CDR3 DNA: TGTGCCACCAGCAGAGTGGCAGCAACTAATGAAAAACTGTTTTTT

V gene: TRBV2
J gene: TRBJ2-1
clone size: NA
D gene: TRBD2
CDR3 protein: CASSGDRGPSGRAYNEQFF
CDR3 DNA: TGTGCCAGCAGTGGTGACAGGGGGCCTAGCGGGAGGGCCTACAATGAGCAGTTCTTC

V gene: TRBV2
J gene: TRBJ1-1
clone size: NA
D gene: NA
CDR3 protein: CASSEVGVNTEAFF
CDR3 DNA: TGTGCCAGCAGTGAAGTGGGTGTGAACACTGAAGCTTTCTTT

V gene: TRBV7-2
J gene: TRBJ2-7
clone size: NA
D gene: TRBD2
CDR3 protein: CASSLVGAASGIGYEQYF
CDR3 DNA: TGTGCCAGCAGCTTAGTAGGGGCCGCTAGCGGGATTGGGTACGAGCAGTACTTC

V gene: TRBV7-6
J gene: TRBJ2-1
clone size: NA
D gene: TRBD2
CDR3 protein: CASSLGLGLAGGNEQFF
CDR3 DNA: TGTGCCAGCAGCTTAGGTTTGGGACTAGCGGGAGGAAATGAGCAGTTCTTC

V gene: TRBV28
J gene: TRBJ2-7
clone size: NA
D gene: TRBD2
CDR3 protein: CASSPGTSGSREYF
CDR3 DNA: TGTGCCAGCAGTCCAGGGACTAGCGGGAGTCGGGAGTACTTC

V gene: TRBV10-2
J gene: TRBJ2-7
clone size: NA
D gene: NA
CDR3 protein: CASSEGDSRYEQYF
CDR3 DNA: TGCGCCAGCAGTGAAGGTGACAGCCGATACGAGCAGTACTTC

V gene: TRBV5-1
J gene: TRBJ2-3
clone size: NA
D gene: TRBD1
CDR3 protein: CASSPGQGVSDTQYF
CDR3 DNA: TGCGCCAGCAGCCCGGGACAGGGGGTTTCAGATACGCAGTATTTT

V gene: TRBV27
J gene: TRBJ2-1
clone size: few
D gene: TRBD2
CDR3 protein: CASSQTWTSGFYNEQFF
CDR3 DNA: TGTGCCAGCAGTCAGACCTGGACTAGCGGCTTCTACAATGAGCAGTTCTTC

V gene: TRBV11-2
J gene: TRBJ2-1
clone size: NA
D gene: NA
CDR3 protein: CASSLHSPTYNEQFF
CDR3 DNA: TGTGCCAGCAGCTTACATAGCCCTACCTACAATGAGCAGTTCTTC

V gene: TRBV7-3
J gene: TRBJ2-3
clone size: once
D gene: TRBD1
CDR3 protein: CASRKTGGTDTQYF
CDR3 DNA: TGTGCCAGCAGGAAGACAGGGGGCACAGATACGCAGTATTTT

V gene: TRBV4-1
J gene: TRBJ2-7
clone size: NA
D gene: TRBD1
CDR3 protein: CASSQDQPGQLSYEQYF
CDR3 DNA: TGCGCCAGCAGCCAAGATCAGCCGGGACAGCTTTCCTACGAGCAGTACTTC

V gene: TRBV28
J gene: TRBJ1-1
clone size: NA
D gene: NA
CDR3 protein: CASNTGGTEAFF
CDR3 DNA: TGTGCCAGCAATACGGGGGGCACTGAAGCTTTCTTT

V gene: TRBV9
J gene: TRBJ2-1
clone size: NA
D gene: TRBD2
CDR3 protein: CASSVTSGRGYNEQFF
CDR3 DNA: TGTGCCAGCAGCGTGACTAGCGGGAGGGGCTACAATGAGCAGTTCTTC

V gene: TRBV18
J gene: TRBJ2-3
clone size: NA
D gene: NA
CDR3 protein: CASSLPRDTTTDTQYF
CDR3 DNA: TGTGCCAGCTCACTCCCTCGGGACACGACTACAGATACGCAGTATTTT

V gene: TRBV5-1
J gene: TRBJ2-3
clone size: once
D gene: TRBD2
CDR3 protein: CASRGSSGSTSTDTQYF
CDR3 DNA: TGCGCCAGCAGAGGTTCTAGCGGGAGCACTAGCACAGATACGCAGTATTTT

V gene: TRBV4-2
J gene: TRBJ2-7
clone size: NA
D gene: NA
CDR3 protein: CASSQEGRERYEQYF
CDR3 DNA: TGTGCCAGCAGCCAAGAGGGACGGGAAAGGTACGAGCAGTACTTC

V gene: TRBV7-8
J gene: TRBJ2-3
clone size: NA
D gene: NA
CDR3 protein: CASSLGGQGTSTDTQYF
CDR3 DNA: TGTGCCAGCAGCTTAGGGGGCCAGGGGACTAGCACAGATACGCAGTATTTT